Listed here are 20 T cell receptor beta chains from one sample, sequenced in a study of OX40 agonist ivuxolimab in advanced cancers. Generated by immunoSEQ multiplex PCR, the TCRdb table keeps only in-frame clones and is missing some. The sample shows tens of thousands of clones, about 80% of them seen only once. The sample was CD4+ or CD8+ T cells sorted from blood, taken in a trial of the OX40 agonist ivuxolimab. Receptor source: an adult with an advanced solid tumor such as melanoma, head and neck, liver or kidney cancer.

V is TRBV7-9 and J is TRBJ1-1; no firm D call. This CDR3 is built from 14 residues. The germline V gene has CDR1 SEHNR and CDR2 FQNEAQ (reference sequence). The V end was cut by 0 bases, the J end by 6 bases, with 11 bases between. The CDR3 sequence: CASSLAGQIAEAFF. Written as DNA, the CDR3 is TGTGCCAGCAGCTTAGCCGGGCAGATTGCTGAAGCTTTCTTT.

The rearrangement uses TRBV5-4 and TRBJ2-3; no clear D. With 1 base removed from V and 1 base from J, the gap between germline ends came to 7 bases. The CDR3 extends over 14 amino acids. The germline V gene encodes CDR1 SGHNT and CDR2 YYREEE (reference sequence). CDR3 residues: CASSLWQGTDTQYF. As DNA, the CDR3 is TGTGCCAGCAGCTTGTGGCAGGGCACAGATACGCAGTATTTT.

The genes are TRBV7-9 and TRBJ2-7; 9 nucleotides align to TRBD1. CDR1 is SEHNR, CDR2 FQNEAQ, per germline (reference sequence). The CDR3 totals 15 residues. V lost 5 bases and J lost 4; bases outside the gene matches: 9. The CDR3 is CASSVTGTGLYEQYF. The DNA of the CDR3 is TGTGCCAGCAGCGTTACCGGGACAGGGCTGTACGAGCAGTACTTC.

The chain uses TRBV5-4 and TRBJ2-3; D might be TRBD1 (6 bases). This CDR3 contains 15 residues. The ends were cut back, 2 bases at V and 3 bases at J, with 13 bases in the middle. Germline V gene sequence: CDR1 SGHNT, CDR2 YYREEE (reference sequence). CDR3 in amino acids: CASSFGTHETDTQYF. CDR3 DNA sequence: TGTGCCAGCAGCTTCGGGACACACGAAACAGATACGCAGTATTTT.

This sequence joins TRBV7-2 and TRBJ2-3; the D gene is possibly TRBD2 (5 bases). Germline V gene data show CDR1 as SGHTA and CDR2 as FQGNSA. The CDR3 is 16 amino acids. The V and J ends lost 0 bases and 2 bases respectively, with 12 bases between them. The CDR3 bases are TGTGCCAGCAGCTTAGCGCCCGGGGTAGTCACAGATACGCAGTATTTT. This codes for CASSLAPGVVTDTQYF.

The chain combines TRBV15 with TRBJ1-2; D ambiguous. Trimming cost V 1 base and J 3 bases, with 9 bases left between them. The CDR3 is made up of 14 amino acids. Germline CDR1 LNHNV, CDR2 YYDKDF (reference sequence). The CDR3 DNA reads TGTGCCACCAGCAGAGCGACGGCAGACTATGGCTACACCTTC. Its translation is CATSRATADYGYTF.

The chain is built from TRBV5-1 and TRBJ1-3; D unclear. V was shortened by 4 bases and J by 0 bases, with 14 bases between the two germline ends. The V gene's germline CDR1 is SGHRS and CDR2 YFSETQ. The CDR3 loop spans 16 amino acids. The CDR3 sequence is CASSPGASDSGNTIYF. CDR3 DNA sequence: TGCGCCAGCAGCCCGGGAGCCAGTGACTCTGGAAACACCATATATTTT.

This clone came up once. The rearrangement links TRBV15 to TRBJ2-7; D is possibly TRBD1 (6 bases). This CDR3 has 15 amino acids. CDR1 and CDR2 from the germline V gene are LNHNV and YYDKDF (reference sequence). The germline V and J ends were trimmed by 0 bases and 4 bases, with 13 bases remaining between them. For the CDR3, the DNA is TGTGCCACCAGCAGAGAACTGGTGGGGGCTTACGAGCAGTACTTC. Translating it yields CATSRELVGAYEQYF.

Here the CDR3 reads CASSPRQSETQYF. In DNA form, the CDR3 reads TGTGCCAGCAGCCCCAGACAGTCAGAGACCCAGTACTTC. The V gene is TRBV7-8, the J gene TRBJ2-5; D possibly corresponds to TRBD1 (5 bases). V lost 5 bases, J lost 4 bases, and 11 bases lay in between. The CDR3 runs 13 residues. Germline values: CDR1 SGHVS, CDR2 FQNEAQ.

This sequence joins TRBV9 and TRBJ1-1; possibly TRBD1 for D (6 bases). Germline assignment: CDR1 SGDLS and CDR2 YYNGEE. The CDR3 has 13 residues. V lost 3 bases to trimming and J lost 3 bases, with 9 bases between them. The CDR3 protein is CASSAGTHTEAFF. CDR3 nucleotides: TGTGCCAGCAGCGCGGGGACACACACTGAAGCTTTCTTT.

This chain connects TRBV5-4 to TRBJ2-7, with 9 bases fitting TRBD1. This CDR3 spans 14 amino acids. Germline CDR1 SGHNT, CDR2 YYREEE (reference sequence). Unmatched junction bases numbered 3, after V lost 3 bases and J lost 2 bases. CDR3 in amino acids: CASSSGQGTYEQYF. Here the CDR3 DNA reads TGTGCCAGCAGCTCCGGACAGGGGACCTACGAGCAGTACTTC.

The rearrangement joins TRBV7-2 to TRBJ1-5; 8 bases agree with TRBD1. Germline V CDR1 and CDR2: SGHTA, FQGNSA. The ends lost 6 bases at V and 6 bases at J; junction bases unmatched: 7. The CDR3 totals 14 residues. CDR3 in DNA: TGTGCCAGCAGTCTTGGACAGGGTGGTCAGCCCCAGCATTTT. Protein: CASSLGQGGQPQHF.

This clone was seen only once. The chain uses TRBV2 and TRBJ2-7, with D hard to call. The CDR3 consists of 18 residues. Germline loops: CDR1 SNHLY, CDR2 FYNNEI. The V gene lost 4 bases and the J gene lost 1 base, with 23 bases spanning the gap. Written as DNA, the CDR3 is TGTGCCAGCAGTGCAATCTTTCTTGGAGATCTTCGGTCCTACGAGCAGTACTTC. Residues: CASSAIFLGDLRSYEQYF.

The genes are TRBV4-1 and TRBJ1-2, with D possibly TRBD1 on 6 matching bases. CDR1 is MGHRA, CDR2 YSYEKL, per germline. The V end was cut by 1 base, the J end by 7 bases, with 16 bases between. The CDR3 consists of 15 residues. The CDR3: CASSQGSAGASGYTF. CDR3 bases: TGCGCCAGCAGCCAAGGTTCGGCAGGGGCGAGTGGCTACACCTTC.

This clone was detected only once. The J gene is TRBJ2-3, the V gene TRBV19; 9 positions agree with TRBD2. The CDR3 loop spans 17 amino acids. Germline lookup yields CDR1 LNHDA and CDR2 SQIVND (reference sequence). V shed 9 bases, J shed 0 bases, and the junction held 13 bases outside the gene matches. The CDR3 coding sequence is TGTGCCAGCCGACCGTCGGAGCTAGCGGGGAGCACAGATACGCAGTATTTT. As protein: CASRPSELAGSTDTQYF.

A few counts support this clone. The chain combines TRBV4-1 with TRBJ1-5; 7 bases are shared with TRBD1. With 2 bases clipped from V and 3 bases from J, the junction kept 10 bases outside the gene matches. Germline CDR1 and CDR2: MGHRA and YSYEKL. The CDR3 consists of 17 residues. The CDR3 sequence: CASSQTTGSRNNQPQHF. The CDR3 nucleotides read TGCGCCAGCAGCCAAACGACAGGGAGTAGGAACAATCAGCCCCAGCATTTT.

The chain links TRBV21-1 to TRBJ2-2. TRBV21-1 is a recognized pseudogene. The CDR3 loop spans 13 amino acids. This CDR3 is CASSTADAGELFF. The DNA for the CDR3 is TGTGCCAGCAGTACGGCTGACGCCGGGGAGCTGTTTTTT.

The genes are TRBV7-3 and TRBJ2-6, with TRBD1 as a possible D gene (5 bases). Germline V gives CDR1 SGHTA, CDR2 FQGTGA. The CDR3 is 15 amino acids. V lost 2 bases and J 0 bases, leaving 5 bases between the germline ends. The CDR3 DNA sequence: TGTGCCAGCAGCTTAGACAGCTCTGGGGCCAACGTCCTGACTTTC. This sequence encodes CASSLDSSGANVLTF.

The DNA for the CDR3 is TGTGCCAGCAGACCAAGGGGGTTATCCGGGGAGCTGTTTTTT. It codes for CASRPRGLSGELFF. V is TRBV6-6 and J is TRBJ2-2; D might be TRBD1 (6 bases). The germline V gene has CDR1 MNHNY and CDR2 SVGAGI (reference sequence). The CDR3 has 14 residues. The germline V and J ends were trimmed by 6 bases and 6 bases, with 14 bases remaining between them.

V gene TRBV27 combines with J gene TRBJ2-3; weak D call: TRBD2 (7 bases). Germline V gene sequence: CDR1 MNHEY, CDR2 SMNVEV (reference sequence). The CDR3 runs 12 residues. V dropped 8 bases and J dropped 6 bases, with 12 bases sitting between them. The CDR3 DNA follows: TGTGCCAGCCGGGGGGCCGGGGATACGCAGTATTTT. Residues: CASRGAGDTQYF.